The rows below give T cell receptor beta chains drawn from one sample of a study of response to subunit inactivated influenza vaccine. TCRdb redid the calling of the RT-PCR reads with MiXCR, one entry per CDR3 protein. The sample has hundreds of thousands of distinct CDR3 sequences; approximately 11% are singletons. These data are also associated with another study on T cells expressing NK-cell markers.

This sample comprised PBMCs from blood, obtained on the day of vaccination. These receptors originate from a man aged 50-59 years who received an inactivated influenza vaccine. Both conserved end residues are part of each CDR3. The order of the fields is J gene, D gene, V gene, clone size, CDR3 DNA, CDR3 protein. A D gene is named only where the DNA matches it firmly. Expanded clones get a size class; other rows say once, few or many, or leave the size out.

j_call: TRBJ2-7; d_call: TRBD1; v_call: TRBV7-8; clone_size: .; cdr3_nt: TGTGCCAGCAGCTTAGTTCCCGACAGGGACGAGCAGTACTTC; cdr3_aa: CASSLVPDRDEQYF
j_call: TRBJ1-2; d_call: TRBD1; v_call: TRBV4-1; clone_size: few; cdr3_nt: TGCGCCAGCAGCCAAGAGGGACAGTACTATGGCTACACCTTC; cdr3_aa: CASSQEGQYYGYTF
j_call: TRBJ2-7; d_call: TRBD2; v_call: TRBV11-2; clone_size: many; cdr3_nt: TGTGCCAGCAGCCCCGGGACTAGCGGGTTCTACGAGCAGTACTTC; cdr3_aa: CASSPGTSGFYEQYF
j_call: TRBJ2-1; d_call: TRBD2; v_call: TRBV4-3; clone_size: once; cdr3_nt: TGCGCCAGCAGCCGCGGGACTAGCGGAGATTACAATGAGCAGCTCTTC; cdr3_aa: CASSRGTSGDYNEQLF
j_call: TRBJ2-5; d_call: .; v_call: TRBV6-2/TRBV6-3; clone_size: .; cdr3_nt: TGTGCCAGCAGTTACGTGACCACGGACTTCATCAGGGAGACCCAGTACTTC; cdr3_aa: CASSYVTTDFIRETQYF
j_call: TRBJ2-3; d_call: TRBD1; v_call: TRBV7-2; clone_size: few; cdr3_nt: TGTGCCAGCAGCTTCGACAGGGCGACAGATACGCAGTATTTT; cdr3_aa: CASSFDRATDTQYF
j_call: TRBJ2-7; d_call: TRBD1; v_call: TRBV6-2/TRBV6-3; clone_size: few; cdr3_nt: TGTGCCACCCAGGGGACGGGACAGTCAAACTCCTACGAGCAGTACTTC; cdr3_aa: CATQGTGQSNSYEQYF
j_call: TRBJ2-3; d_call: .; v_call: TRBV6-5; clone_size: many; cdr3_nt: TGTGCCAGCAGTTACTCGATACCAAGCACAGATACGCAGTATTTT; cdr3_aa: CASSYSIPSTDTQYF
j_call: TRBJ2-5; d_call: TRBD2; v_call: TRBV5-1; clone_size: many; cdr3_nt: TGCGCCAGCAGCCTCACGACTAGCGGCGTCGTCCAGTACTTC; cdr3_aa: CASSLTTSGVVQYF
j_call: TRBJ2-3; d_call: .; v_call: TRBV4-3; clone_size: .; cdr3_nt: TGCGCCAGCAGCCAAGATGCCCCAGGAGATACGCAGTATTTT; cdr3_aa: CASSQDAPGDTQYF
j_call: TRBJ2-4; d_call: TRBD1; v_call: TRBV7-9; clone_size: few; cdr3_nt: TGTGCCAGCAGCTACGGACAGGGCACAAAAAACATTCAGTACTTC; cdr3_aa: CASSYGQGTKNIQYF
j_call: TRBJ1-3; d_call: .; v_call: TRBV6-1; clone_size: few; cdr3_nt: TGTGCCAGCAGTGACCGGACAGCCACCCCCGGAAACACCATATATTTT; cdr3_aa: CASSDRTATPGNTIYF
j_call: TRBJ2-7; d_call: .; v_call: TRBV28; clone_size: .; cdr3_nt: TGTGCCAGCAGGGAACGAAACAGGGACGAGCAGTACTTC; cdr3_aa: CASRERNRDEQYF
j_call: TRBJ1-5; d_call: .; v_call: TRBV12-3/TRBV12-4; clone_size: few; cdr3_nt: TGTGCCAGCAGTTCTCTAGGGCCCCAGCATTTT; cdr3_aa: CASSSLGPQHF
j_call: TRBJ2-3; d_call: TRBD2; v_call: TRBV7-6; clone_size: .; cdr3_nt: TGTGCCAGCAGCTTACCTAGCGGGGCCTCAGATACGCAGTATTTT; cdr3_aa: CASSLPSGASDTQYF
j_call: TRBJ1-4; d_call: .; v_call: TRBV5-1; clone_size: many; cdr3_nt: TGCGCCAGCAGGCCCACATCAACTAATGAAAAACTGTTTTTT; cdr3_aa: CASRPTSTNEKLFF